Below, 31 T cell receptor beta chains from the same sample are listed, as sequenced in a study of control samples from healthy donors and cancer patients. Sequencing was performed with immunoSEQ multiplex PCR; in TCRdb, only in-frame clones are kept and a portion is missing. Of just under 150,000 clones listed, around 92% are singletons. The sequencing input was blood. These receptors were taken from a man younger than 45 in good health.

V gene TRBV20-1 combines with J gene TRBJ1-2; D is ambiguous. V dropped 3 bases and J dropped 3 bases, with 14 bases sitting between them. CDR1 is DFQATT and CDR2 is SNEGSKA in the germline V gene (reference sequence). This CDR3 has 14 residues. As DNA, the CDR3 is TGCAGTGCTAGTATGGGGTTAGGAGACTATGGCTACACCTTC. Its protein is CSASMGLGDYGYTF.

This chain links TRBV5-1 with TRBJ2-7; 8 bases map to TRBD1. Germline V gene lookup returns CDR1 SGHRS and CDR2 YFSETQ. The CDR3 sequence is 13 residues long. The J segment lost 5 bases and the V segment lost 3 bases, leaving 4 bases of the junction unmatched. The CDR3 region has the DNA TGCGCCAGCAGCTCGGACAGGGCCAACGAGCAGTACTTC. Its protein product is CASSSDRANEQYF.

V is TRBV5-1 and J is TRBJ2-1; D may be TRBD2 (5 bases). Germline V gene data show CDR1 as SGHRS and CDR2 as YFSETQ. Trimming removed 4 bases from V and 0 bases from J, with 5 bases in between. The CDR3 consists of 13 residues. Written as DNA, the CDR3 is TGCGCCAGCAGCCGGGACTCCTACAATGAGCAGTTCTTC. The encoded protein is CASSRDSYNEQFF.

The V and J genes are TRBV24-1 and TRBJ2-2; a weak D match, TRBD1 (5 bases). Trimming removed 4 bases from V and 3 bases from J, with 14 bases in between. The CDR3 is made up of 16 amino acids. From germline, CDR1 is KGHDR and CDR2 SFDVKD. CDR3 protein: CATSDPGFGDTGELFF. DNA of the CDR3: TGTGCCACCAGTGACCCAGGGTTCGGCGACACCGGGGAGCTGTTTTTT.

J is TRBJ2-7 and V is TRBV7-6; tentative D call: TRBD2 (6 bases). There are 15 residues in the CDR3. The germline gives CDR1 SGHVS, CDR2 FNYEAQ. Trimming removed 1 base at V and 0 bases at J, with 10 bases between. The CDR3 spells CASSLEASASYEQYF. CDR3 nucleotides: TGTGCCAGCAGCTTAGAGGCTAGCGCCTCCTACGAGCAGTACTTC.

V and J are TRBV15 and TRBJ2-7, with D possibly being TRBD2 (5 bases). The germline V and J ends were trimmed by 1 base and 3 bases, with 7 bases remaining between them. The CDR3 runs 13 residues. Germline loops: CDR1 LNHNV, CDR2 YYDKDF (reference sequence). CDR3 bases: TGTGCCACCAGCAGAGGACGGGGCTACGAGCAGTACTTC. The encoded protein is CATSRGRGYEQYF.

The J gene is TRBJ2-7, the V gene TRBV25-1; D is unresolved. V was cut by 4 bases and J by 3 bases, with 25 bases left in between. Looked up from germline, CDR1 is MGHDK and CDR2 is SYGVNS. This CDR3 spans 18 amino acids. The CDR3 loop is CASSANQIEVTPGYEQYF. DNA for the CDR3: TGTGCCAGCAGTGCCAACCAGATAGAGGTGACACCGGGCTACGAGCAGTACTTC.

The J gene is TRBJ2-1, the V gene TRBV27, with a weak D call TRBD2 (5 bases). Trimming cost V 8 bases and J 4 bases, with 12 bases left between them. In germline, CDR1 is MNHEY, CDR2 SMNVEV (reference sequence). The CDR3 has 13 amino acids. As DNA, the CDR3 is TGTGCCAGCCGTGGGAGCGAGTACAATGAGCAGTTCTTC. It encodes CASRGSEYNEQFF.

This chain links TRBV11-2 with TRBJ2-3, with D tentatively TRBD1 or TRBD2 (6 bases each). In germline, CDR1 is SGHAT, CDR2 FQNNGV. This CDR3 is built from 15 residues. The V end was cut by 6 bases, the J end by 4 bases, with 17 bases between. CDR3 region: CASSYLGGAPDTQYF. CDR3 sequence (DNA): TGTGCCAGCAGTTACCTGGGGGGCGCCCCAGATACGCAGTATTTT.

This chain connects TRBV5-1 to TRBJ2-3; 7 bases fit TRBD1. This CDR3 spans 15 amino acids. The germline V gene encodes CDR1 SGHRS and CDR2 YFSETQ. The V and J ends lost 0 bases and 2 bases, in that order; junction bases with no gene match: 3. As DNA, the CDR3 is TGCGCCAGCAGCTTGGATACAGGGGACACAGATACGCAGTATTTT. This gives the protein CASSLDTGDTDTQYF.

V gene TRBV5-1 combines with J gene TRBJ2-3, with TRBD1 identical over 9 bases. Unmatched junction bases numbered 8, after V lost 3 bases and J lost 3 bases. Per germline, CDR1 SGHRS and CDR2 YFSETQ. CDR3 length: 16 amino acids. Here the CDR3 reads CASSSGTGRWTDTQYF. The CDR3 bases are TGCGCCAGCAGCTCCGGGACAGGGAGGTGGACAGATACGCAGTATTTT.

The J gene is TRBJ2-2, the V gene TRBV2, with D hard to call. Trimming pared 7 bases from V and 1 base from J, leaving 10 bases between. This CDR3 has 14 amino acids. Germline V lookup: CDR1 SNHLY, CDR2 FYNNEI. The DNA for the CDR3 is TGTGCCAGCACCCCTTTAAGGAACACCGGGGAGCTGTTTTTT. This gives the protein CASTPLRNTGELFF.

The chain is built from TRBV7-9 and TRBJ2-1; D is ambiguous. V gave up 1 base and J gave up 14 bases, with 18 bases separating them. Germline V CDR1 and CDR2: SEHNR, FQNEAQ (reference sequence). The length of the CDR3 is 14 residues. CDR3: CASSLGAGLPQEFF. In DNA, the CDR3 is TGTGCCAGCAGCTTAGGCGCCGGGCTTCCTCAGGAGTTCTTC.

The chain couples TRBV21-1 to TRBJ2-7; no DNA check was done on the table's D call, TRBD2. TRBV21-1 is tagged as a pseudogene. The CDR3 has 13 amino acids. CDR3: CASSRLAGYEQYF. In nucleotides, the CDR3 is TGTGCCAGCAGTCGACTAGCGGGGTACGAGCAGTACTTC.

V is TRBV11-2 and J is TRBJ2-7; TRBD1 aligns across 8 bases. The CDR3 loop spans 14 amino acids. J lost 5 bases, V lost 5 bases, and 8 bases had no gene match. Germline CDR1 SGHAT, CDR2 FQNNGV. CDR3 in amino acids: CASSTWTGIDEQYF. For the CDR3, the DNA is TGTGCCAGCAGCACCTGGACAGGGATAGACGAGCAGTACTTC.

Notes on this clone: The same CDR3 is also encoded by other DNA sequences in this sample. V usage is TRBV7-9 and J usage is TRBJ2-7; D might be TRBD1 (5 bases). From germline, CDR1 is SEHNR and CDR2 FQNEAQ (reference sequence). This CDR3 is built from 15 residues. Trimming took 1 base from V and 2 from J, leaving 12 bases between them. In DNA form, the CDR3 reads TGTGCCAGCAGCTTAGTGGGGCTATATACCTACGAGCAGTACTTC. It codes for CASSLVGLYTYEQYF.

The chain employs TRBV5-4 and TRBJ2-6, with TRBD2 matching 8 bases. The V gene end was trimmed by 2 bases and the J gene end by 0 bases; junction bases not matched to a gene: 4. Germline V gene sequence: CDR1 SGHNT, CDR2 YYREEE (reference sequence). The CDR3 loop spans 17 amino acids. CDR3 loop: CASSLGGGSSGANVLTF. The CDR3, as DNA: TGTGCCAGCAGCTTAGGCGGGGGGAGCTCTGGGGCCAACGTCCTGACTTTC.

V is TRBV15 and J is TRBJ1-1; TRBD1 aligns across 7 bases. The CDR3 contains 14 residues. Germline values: CDR1 LNHNV, CDR2 YYDKDF (reference sequence). The V gene end was trimmed by 3 bases and the J gene end by 3 bases; junction bases not matched to a gene: 4. DNA of the CDR3: TGTGCCACCAGCAGGGACAGGCGAGACACTGAAGCTTTCTTT. Translation gives CATSRDRRDTEAFF.

The chain is built from TRBV29-1 and TRBJ1-1; the D gene is possibly TRBD1 (5 bases). Trimming cost V 4 bases and J 0 bases, with 9 bases left between them. The CDR3 spans 13 residues. Germline-derived CDR1 and CDR2 are SQVTM and ANQGSEA. For the CDR3, the DNA is TGCAGCGTTGGGGCAGGGCTGAACACTGAAGCTTTCTTT. Translated: CSVGAGLNTEAFF. The complete variable domain, with remaining parts taken from reference TRBV29-1 and TRBJ1-1, reads SAVISQKPSRDICQRGTSLTIQCQVDSQVTMMFWYRQQPGQSLTLIATANQGSEATYESGFVIDKFPISRPNLTFSTLTVSNMSPEDSSIYLCSVGAGLNTEAFFGQGTRLTVV.

The chain links TRBV2 to TRBJ1-1; 11 bases agree with TRBD1. V dropped 7 bases and J dropped 4; count of bases not matched to a gene: 8. Germline values: CDR1 SNHLY, CDR2 FYNNEI. This CDR3 spans 15 amino acids. The chain's CDR3 is CASKRTGGRGTEAFF. CDR3 in DNA: TGTGCCAGCAAAAGGACAGGGGGCAGGGGCACTGAAGCTTTCTTT.

V usage is TRBV6-5 and J usage is TRBJ1-5, with D maybe TRBD1 (6 bases). Germline assignment: CDR1 MNHEY and CDR2 SVGAGI. The CDR3 covers 15 residues. V was shortened by 4 bases and J by 3 bases, with 13 bases between the two germline ends. CDR3 DNA sequence: TGTGCCAGCAGTTCAGGGGAGGTTCCCAATCAGCCCCAGCATTTT. It specifies CASSSGEVPNQPQHF.

V gene TRBV21-1 combines with J gene TRBJ2-1; no DNA check was done on the table's D call, TRBD1. TRBV21-1 counts as a pseudogene. This CDR3 spans 16 amino acids. The CDR3 loop reads CASSSHDRGGYNEQFF. CDR3 DNA: TGTGCCAGCAGCTCCCATGACAGGGGGGGGTACAATGAGCAGTTCTTC.

The rearrangement links TRBV6-6 to TRBJ2-7, with a weak D call TRBD1 (6 bases). The CDR3 is 16 residues long. Germline values: CDR1 MNHNY, CDR2 SVGAGI (reference sequence). Trimming removed 4 bases at V and 1 base at J, with 17 bases between. CDR3 in amino acids: CASSSIQGPLSYEQYF. The CDR3 DNA follows: TGTGCCAGCAGTTCCATCCAGGGGCCTCTTTCCTACGAGCAGTACTTC.

This clone was seen only once. V gene TRBV20-1 combines with J gene TRBJ1-1, with 8 bases that match TRBD1. Germline loops: CDR1 DFQATT, CDR2 SNEGSKA (reference sequence). This CDR3 has 14 residues. Trimming at V came to 3 bases and at J to 10 bases, leaving 13 bases not matched to a gene. CDR3 region: CSASLAQGVGGAFF. The CDR3 nucleotides read TGCAGTGCTAGTCTCGCACAGGGGGTAGGCGGAGCTTTCTTT.

The CDR3 here is CASTVGLNTEAFF. DNA for the CDR3: TGTGCCAGCACGGTCGGGTTGAACACTGAAGCTTTCTTT. The V gene is TRBV6-5, the J gene TRBJ1-1; unclear D gene. V lost 7 bases and J 0 bases, leaving 9 bases between the germline ends. The CDR3 has 13 amino acids. Germline CDR1 and CDR2: MNHEY and SVGAGI.

V is TRBV7-9 and J is TRBJ2-6, with unresolved D. This CDR3 comprises 15 residues. Germline CDR1 SEHNR, CDR2 FQNEAQ (reference sequence). Trimming stripped 4 bases from V and 2 bases from J, with 9 bases between. CDR3 region: CASSSGGAGANVLTF. The CDR3 DNA reads as TGTGCCAGCAGCTCGGGTGGAGCTGGGGCCAACGTCCTGACTTTC.

The chain employs TRBV12-5 and TRBJ1-2; 7 bases map to TRBD1. The CDR3 covers 13 residues. In germline, CDR1 is LGHNT, CDR2 FRNRAP. V trimming: 7 bases; J trimming: 3 bases; junction bases outside the gene matches: 5. DNA of the CDR3: TGTGCTAGTGCGACAGGGATAGACTATGGCTACACCTTC. This gives the protein CASATGIDYGYTF.

The chain uses TRBV6-5 and TRBJ2-3, with TRBD2 as a possible D gene (7 bases). Germline values: CDR1 MNHEY, CDR2 SVGAGI. This CDR3 is built from 16 residues. V was pared by 0 bases and J by 3 bases, with 13 bases between. CDR3 coding DNA: TGTGCCAGCAGTTACTCTAAGAGGGGGGGGACAGATACGCAGTATTTT. This codes for CASSYSKRGGTDTQYF.

The rearrangement joins TRBV6-1 to TRBJ2-7, with D tentatively TRBD2 (5 bases). There are 15 residues in the CDR3. Trimming took off 1 base at V and 2 bases at J, with 12 bases between the two ends. Germline V gene sequence: CDR1 MNHNS, CDR2 SASEGT. CDR3 coding DNA: TGTGCCAGCAGTGAAGATGGGAGACTGCCCTACGAGCAGTACTTC. Its protein product is CASSEDGRLPYEQYF.

The V call is TRBV19, the J call TRBJ1-4; D possibly corresponds to TRBD1 (6 bases). Germline assignment: CDR1 LNHDA and CDR2 SQIVND (reference sequence). This CDR3 region has 15 residues. The V gene lost 3 bases and the J gene lost 7 bases, with 15 bases spanning the gap. CDR3 amino acids: CASSIDGGLPEKLFF. CDR3 bases: TGTGCCAGTAGTATTGATGGGGGGCTACCTGAAAAACTGTTTTTT.

About this clone itself: Other DNA sequences from this sample encode an identical CDR3 as well. This chain links TRBV24-1 with TRBJ2-1; maybe TRBD2 (5 bases). The CDR3 is 16 amino acids. Germline V gives CDR1 KGHDR, CDR2 SFDVKD. V was clipped by 6 bases and J by 2 bases, with 16 bases between them. The chain's CDR3 is CATSKPSPGTYNEQFF. For the CDR3, the DNA is TGTGCCACCAGTAAGCCTAGCCCCGGTACCTACAATGAGCAGTTCTTC.